This T cell receptor (beta chain) came from a study of neoadjuvant nivolumab and ipilimumab in lung cancer. Study context: The combination arm added day-1 ipilimumab 1 mg/kg to nivolumab 3 mg/kg on days 1, 15, 29.

V was clipped by 0 bases and J by 12 bases; unmatched bases: 5. This CDR3 has 12 amino acids. Germline values: CDR1 SGHDT, CDR2 YYEEEE. Libraries were prepared by immunoSEQ multiplex PCR; TCRdb keeps only in-frame clonotypes and omits some of them. This table has roughly 34,000 clones, more than 90% appearing once. Sample: peripheral blood, taken after neoadjuvant nivolumab, alone or with ipilimumab, at or shortly before surgery. This chain links TRBV5-6 with TRBJ2-7; the match to TRBD1 covers 8 bases. The receptor's source is an adult with non-small cell lung cancer. As DNA, the CDR3 is TGTGCCAGCAGCTTGGGGCGAGGACAGGGGTACTTC. Protein sequence: CASSLGRGQGYF. Full variable domain (rest looked up from reference TRBV5-6 and TRBJ2-7): DAGVTQSPTHLIKTRGQQVTLRCSPKSGHDTVSWYQQALGQGPQFIFQYYEEEERQRGNFPDRFSGHQFPNYSSELNVNALLLGDSALYLCASSLGRGQGYFGPGTRLTVT.